These 4 T cell receptor beta chains share one sample of origin, sequenced in a study of blood T cells in healthy people across ages. Then a second PCR, running roughly 7 to 11 cycles, was carried out with a sample-barcoded 5' primer and a J-beta primer mix. Using its own MiXCR run on the 5' RACE reads, TCRdb lists one record per CDR3 protein. The sample gives approximately 820,000 distinct CDR3 sequences, roughly 44% of which show up once; about a fifth is in the top ten. The sample taken for sequencing was blood. All receptors come from a man aged 55 to 70 in good health.

This sequence joins TRBV20-1 and TRBJ2-1; 8 bases agree with TRBD2. CDR1 is DFQATT and CDR2 is SNEGSKA in the germline V gene (reference sequence). The J segment lost 7 bases and the V segment lost 5 bases, leaving 10 bases of the junction unmatched. This CDR3 is 14 amino acids long. The CDR3 reads CSAGRAGDRNEQFF. The DNA of the CDR3 is TGCAGTGCTGGTCGAGCGGGAGATCGTAATGAGCAGTTCTTC.

This clonotype was recorded once. This chain connects TRBV11-2 to TRBJ2-7; the D gene is possibly TRBD2 (5 bases). The CDR3 has 15 residues. CDR1 SGHAT and CDR2 FQNNGV come from the germline V gene. V was clipped by 1 base and J by 2 bases, with 12 bases between them. The CDR3 DNA reads as TGTGCCAGCAGCTTAGTGGCGAACGGGGCCTACGAGCAGTACTTC. Its protein product is CASSLVANGAYEQYF.

Remarks on this clonotype: The junction and the germline gene differ at one end; a read error may be behind it. The chain has TRBV7-9 and TRBJ2-7; D unclear. CDR1 SEHNR and CDR2 FQNEAQ come from the germline V gene (reference sequence). This CDR3 has 14 amino acids. CDR3 sequence reads: CASSTETASDEQYF. The CDR3 DNA reads as TGTGCCAGCAGCACTGAAACGGCCTCCGACGAGCAGTACTTC.

This clonotype appeared a few times. This sequence joins TRBV12-3 or TRBV12-4 and TRBJ1-4, with D tentatively TRBD1 (5 bases). This CDR3 spans 16 amino acids. V was cut by 6 bases and J by 0 bases, with 14 bases left in between. The CDR3 DNA sequence: TGTGCCAGCAGCCGTGGGGACCGAGCAACTAATGAAAAACTGTTTTTT. This codes for CASSRGDRATNEKLFF.